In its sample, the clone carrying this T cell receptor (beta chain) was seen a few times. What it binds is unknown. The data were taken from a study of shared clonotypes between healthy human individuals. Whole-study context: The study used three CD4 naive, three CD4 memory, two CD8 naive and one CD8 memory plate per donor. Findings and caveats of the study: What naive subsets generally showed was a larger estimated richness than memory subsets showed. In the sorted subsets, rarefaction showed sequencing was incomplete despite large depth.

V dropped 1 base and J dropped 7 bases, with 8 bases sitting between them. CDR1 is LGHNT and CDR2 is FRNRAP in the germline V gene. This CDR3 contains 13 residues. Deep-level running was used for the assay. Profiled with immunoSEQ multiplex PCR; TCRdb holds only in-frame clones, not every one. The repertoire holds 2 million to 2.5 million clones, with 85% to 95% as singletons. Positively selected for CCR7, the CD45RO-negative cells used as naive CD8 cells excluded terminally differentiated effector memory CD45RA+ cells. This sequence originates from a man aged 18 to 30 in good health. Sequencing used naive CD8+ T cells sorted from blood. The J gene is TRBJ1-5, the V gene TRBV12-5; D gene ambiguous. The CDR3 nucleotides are TGTGCTAGTGGTTTGGGGGCCGGGCAGCCCCAGCATTTT. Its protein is CASGLGAGQPQHF.